The 12 T cell receptor beta chains below come from one sample, sequenced in a study of shared clonotypes between healthy human individuals. The method was immunoSEQ multiplex PCR; TCRdb's version includes in-frame clones alone and lacks a portion of them. The table has 2,500,000 or so clones, around nine tenths seen once. Sequenced input: naive CD4+ T cells sorted from blood. Subset given: CD45RA+ positively selected. Source of these receptors: a man between 18 and 35 years old in good health.

The rearrangement joins TRBV28 to TRBJ2-5; D might be TRBD1 or TRBD2, each matching 5 bases. CDR1 and CDR2 (germline): MDHEN, SYDVKM. V lost 8 bases and J lost 5, with 18 bases in between. The CDR3 is 14 residues long. CDR3 coding DNA: TGTGCCAGCTCCGGGGCGGACTCTCGGGAGACCCAGTACTTC. It translates to CASSGADSRETQYF. Full variable domain (remainder filled in from reference TRBV28 and TRBJ2-5): DVKVTQSSRYLVKRTGEKVFLECVQDMDHENMFWYRQDPGLGLRLIYFSYDVKMKEKGDIPEGYSVSREKKERFSLILESASTNQTSMYLCASSGADSRETQYFGPGTRLLVL.

As to this clone: The same CDR3 also results from other DNA sequences found in this sample. This chain links TRBV30 with TRBJ2-2; no reliable D call. Germline V CDR1 and CDR2: GTSNPN, SVGIG (reference sequence). V was pared by 0 bases and J by 6 bases, with 8 bases between. The CDR3 covers 13 residues. The CDR3 loop is CAWSVRGAGELFF. The CDR3 coding sequence is TGTGCCTGGAGTGTACGAGGTGCCGGGGAGCTGTTTTTT.

The chain has TRBV27 and TRBJ2-3; D is perhaps TRBD1 (5 bases). V was shortened by 5 bases and J by 0 bases, with 15 bases between the two germline ends. The CDR3 contains 16 residues. The germline CDR1 and CDR2 sequences are MNHEY and SMNVEV (reference sequence). CDR3 residues: CASSTYGQTSTDTQYF. The CDR3 nucleotides read TGTGCCAGCAGTACATACGGACAAACAAGCACAGATACGCAGTATTTT.

The chain uses TRBV28 and TRBJ1-4; D may be TRBD1 (5 bases). Germline V gene sequence: CDR1 MDHEN, CDR2 SYDVKM. The length of the CDR3 is 15 residues. V lost 0 bases and J lost 7, with 12 bases in between. CDR3 nucleotides: TGTGCCAGCAGTTTATGGCAGGGAAGGGGTGAAAAACTGTTTTTT. Its translation is CASSLWQGRGEKLFF.

About this clone: The germline gene is not matched at one end of the junction; a read error may be the cause. The CDR3: CAIKEQQNAEAFF. The CDR3 bases are TGTGCCATCAAGGAACAGCAGAACGCTGAAGCTTTCTTT. The gene calls are TRBV10-3 and TRBJ1-1; D uncertain. The CDR3 covers 13 residues. Germline values: CDR1 ENHRY, CDR2 SYGVKD.

The chain couples TRBV9 to TRBJ2-1; 9 nucleotides agree with TRBD2. The junction had 9 bases not matched to a gene; V was cut back by 4 bases and J by 1 base. The V gene's germline CDR1 is SGDLS and CDR2 YYNGEE. CDR3 size: 17 residues. CDR3 protein: CASSPVASGMSYNEQFF. The CDR3 nucleotides are TGTGCCAGCAGCCCAGTGGCTAGCGGGATGTCCTACAATGAGCAGTTCTTC.

The chain combines TRBV7-2 with TRBJ2-2; D call uncertain. Trimming cost V 1 base and J 6 bases, with 3 bases left between them. The CDR3 covers 12 residues. Looked up from germline, CDR1 is SGHTA and CDR2 is FQGNSA. Here the CDR3 reads CASSLGPGELFF. CDR3 in DNA: TGTGCCAGCAGCTTAGGGCCCGGGGAGCTGTTTTTT. Together with reference TRBV7-2 and TRBJ2-2, the CDR3 gives the full variable domain: GAGVSQSPSNKVTEKGKDVELRCDPISGHTALYWYRQSLGQGLEFLIYFQGNSAPDKSGLPSDRFSAERTGGSVSTLTIQRTQQEDSAVYLCASSLGPGELFFGEGSRLTVL.

V usage is TRBV6-4 and J usage is TRBJ2-2; 11 bases agree with TRBD2. CDR1 and CDR2 (germline): MRHNA, SNTAGT. CDR3 length equals 17 residues. V lost 8 bases and J lost 4; bases outside the gene matches: 12. The CDR3 here is CASPTLLAGDSTGELFF. CDR3 nucleotide sequence: TGTGCCAGCCCAACACTACTAGCGGGAGACTCCACCGGGGAGCTGTTTTTT.

This clone occurred once. This chain uses TRBV29-1 with TRBJ2-1, with TRBD2 matching over 12 bases. Germline-derived CDR1 and CDR2 are SQVTM and ANQGSEA. J was trimmed by 2 bases and V by 4 bases; bases with no gene match: 18. The CDR3 sequence is 20 residues long. Here the CDR3 reads CSVARLAGDRRQSAYNEQFF. The CDR3 nucleotides are TGCAGCGTTGCCCGACTAGCGGGGGATAGAAGGCAATCCGCCTACAATGAGCAGTTCTTC.

The chain links TRBV5-1 to TRBJ2-5, with D unclear. V shed 0 bases and J shed 0 bases, with 6 bases lying between them. The CDR3 has 14 amino acids. Germline CDR1 reads SGHRS; CDR2 reads YFSETQ. CDR3 bases: TGCGCCAGCAGCTTGGTGCAGTACCAAGAGACCCAGTACTTC. Translation gives CASSLVQYQETQYF.

The V call is TRBV19, the J call TRBJ2-2; D is undetermined. Germline CDR1 reads LNHDA; CDR2 reads SQIVND (reference sequence). The CDR3 is 13 residues long. V lost 2 bases and J lost 6, with 7 bases in between. The CDR3 nucleotides read TGTGCCAGTAGTATACTGGCCCCCGGGGAGCTGTTTTTT. Its protein product is CASSILAPGELFF.

This sequence joins TRBV2 and TRBJ1-2; D might be TRBD1 (5 bases). The V and J ends lost 5 bases and 1 base respectively, with 11 bases between them. Germline CDR1 is SNHLY and CDR2 is FYNNEI. This CDR3 comprises 14 residues. CDR3 coding DNA: TGTGCCAGCAGTCTGCAGGGAGGTAACTATGGCTACACCTTC. This codes for CASSLQGGNYGYTF.